A selection of T cell receptor beta chains follows, all from one sample in a study of blood T cell repertoires in COVID-19. The protocol was immunoSEQ multiplex PCR, while the TCRdb copy is restricted to in-frame clones and leaves out a portion. The table lists some 300,000 clones, around 91% of them singletons. Sequenced input: PBMCs or T cells enriched from blood (not recorded which). These receptors came from a woman aged 40 to 50 who had recovered from COVID-19. CDR3s include the opening cysteine and the closing phenylalanine or tryptophan. D genes are given only for firm matches. The listing skips clone size in some rows; elsewhere it reads once, few, many or a size class.

clone size: -
D gene: TRBD1
J gene: TRBJ1-5
V gene: TRBV25-1
CDR3 protein: CASSDRDSGQPQHF
CDR3 DNA: TGTGCCAGCAGTGACCGGGACAGTGGTCAGCCCCAGCATTTT

clone size: -
D gene: TRBD2
J gene: TRBJ2-3
V gene: TRBV9
CDR3 protein: CASSWAGETTDTQYF
CDR3 DNA: TGTGCCAGCAGCTGGGCGGGGGAGACCACAGATACGCAGTATTTT

clone size: -
D gene: -
J gene: TRBJ1-5
V gene: TRBV11-2
CDR3 protein: CASSFHGNQPQHF
CDR3 DNA: TGTGCCAGCAGCTTCCATGGCAATCAGCCCCAGCATTTT

clone size: -
D gene: TRBD1
J gene: TRBJ2-7
V gene: TRBV30
CDR3 protein: CAWTDRGGEQYF
CDR3 DNA: TGTGCCTGGACGGACAGGGGTGGAGAGCAGTACTTC

clone size: -
D gene: TRBD1
J gene: TRBJ1-1
V gene: TRBV19
CDR3 protein: CASSLQGQMNTEAFF
CDR3 DNA: TGTGCCAGTAGTTTACAGGGACAGATGAACACTGAAGCTTTCTTT

clone size: -
D gene: -
J gene: TRBJ1-4
V gene: TRBV4-3
CDR3 protein: CASSQDPGIGEKLFF
CDR3 DNA: TGCGCCAGCAGCCAAGATCCGGGGATCGGTGAAAAACTGTTTTTT

clone size: -
D gene: -
J gene: TRBJ2-1
V gene: TRBV11-2
CDR3 protein: CASSLSRAGSYNEQFF
CDR3 DNA: TGTGCCAGCAGCTTAAGCCGCGCAGGCTCCTACAATGAGCAGTTCTTC

clone size: -
D gene: -
J gene: TRBJ2-3
V gene: TRBV9
CDR3 protein: CASSHRGDTQYF
CDR3 DNA: TGTGCCAGCAGCCACCGCGGGGATACGCAGTATTTT

clone size: -
D gene: TRBD1
J gene: TRBJ2-6
V gene: TRBV28
CDR3 protein: CASSPIRQTGKNVLTF
CDR3 DNA: TGTGCCAGCAGTCCAATTCGACAGACAGGGAAAAACGTCCTGACTTTC

clone size: -
D gene: TRBD2
J gene: TRBJ2-5
V gene: TRBV29-1
CDR3 protein: CSVATSGFQETQYF
CDR3 DNA: TGCAGCGTTGCGACTAGCGGCTTCCAAGAGACCCAGTACTTC

clone size: -
D gene: TRBD1
J gene: TRBJ2-7
V gene: TRBV15
CDR3 protein: CATSRGIGTAYEQYF
CDR3 DNA: TGTGCCACCAGCAGAGGAATAGGGACAGCCTACGAGCAGTACTTC

clone size: -
D gene: -
J gene: TRBJ2-2
V gene: TRBV28
CDR3 protein: CASSLFGRVGGELFF
CDR3 DNA: TGTGCCAGCAGTTTATTTGGCAGGGTTGGCGGGGAGCTGTTTTTT

clone size: -
D gene: -
J gene: TRBJ1-1
V gene: TRBV12-5
CDR3 protein: CASGWDDREAFF
CDR3 DNA: TGTGCTAGTGGTTGGGATGACAGAGAAGCTTTCTTT

clone size: -
D gene: TRBD1
J gene: TRBJ1-2
V gene: TRBV3-1/TRBV3-2
CDR3 protein: CASSHLTGGSYGYTF
CDR3 DNA: TGTGCCAGCAGCCACCTGACAGGGGGCTCCTATGGCTACACCTTC

clone size: -
D gene: TRBD1
J gene: TRBJ2-2
V gene: TRBV24-1
CDR3 protein: CATRVPGTGYTGELFF
CDR3 DNA: TGTGCCACCAGGGTTCCCGGGACAGGGTACACCGGGGAGCTGTTTTTT

clone size: -
D gene: TRBD1
J gene: TRBJ1-6
V gene: TRBV7-9
CDR3 protein: CASSLRTGGNSPLHF
CDR3 DNA: TGTGCCAGCAGCTTAAGGACAGGGGGCAATTCACCCCTCCACTTT

clone size: once
D gene: TRBD1
J gene: TRBJ2-7
V gene: TRBV28
CDR3 protein: CASSSPRQGTYEQYF
CDR3 DNA: TGTGCCAGCAGTTCCCCGAGACAGGGAACCTACGAGCAGTACTTC

clone size: -
D gene: TRBD1
J gene: TRBJ2-7
V gene: TRBV18
CDR3 protein: CASSPGTGFYEQYF
CDR3 DNA: TGTGCCAGCTCACCCGGGACAGGGTTCTATGAGCAGTACTTC

clone size: -
D gene: -
J gene: TRBJ2-2
V gene: TRBV21-1
CDR3 protein: CASSKVAGGELFF
CDR3 DNA: TGTGCCAGCAGCAAAGTGGCTGGCGGGGAGCTGTTTTTT

clone size: -
D gene: -
J gene: TRBJ2-2
V gene: TRBV4-3
CDR3 protein: CASSQDVLRTGELFF
CDR3 DNA: TGCGCCAGCAGCCAAGATGTACTTCGCACCGGGGAGCTGTTTTTT

clone size: -
D gene: -
J gene: TRBJ2-7
V gene: TRBV19
CDR3 protein: CASSYRLAATYEQYF
CDR3 DNA: TGTGCCAGTAGTTATCGCTTAGCGGCTACCTACGAGCAGTACTTC

clone size: -
D gene: -
J gene: TRBJ1-1
V gene: TRBV3-1/TRBV3-2
CDR3 protein: CASSQDLGYSTEAFF
CDR3 DNA: TGTGCCAGCAGCCAAGATCTTGGGTACAGCACTGAAGCTTTCTTT

clone size: few
D gene: TRBD1
J gene: TRBJ1-2
V gene: TRBV6-5
CDR3 protein: CASSRQGARGYTF
CDR3 DNA: TGTGCCAGCAGTCGACAGGGGGCGAGAGGCTACACCTTC

clone size: once
D gene: TRBD1
J gene: TRBJ2-7
V gene: TRBV27
CDR3 protein: CASSLSIGGRGRYEQYF
CDR3 DNA: TGTGCCAGCAGTTTATCGATTGGAGGCAGGGGGCGGTACGAGCAGTACTTC

clone size: -
D gene: -
J gene: TRBJ2-1
V gene: TRBV3-1/TRBV3-2
CDR3 protein: CASSRDTGIGEQFF
CDR3 DNA: TGTGCCAGCAGCCGTGACACTGGTATCGGTGAGCAGTTCTTC

clone size: -
D gene: -
J gene: TRBJ2-7
V gene: TRBV2
CDR3 protein: CASMGVDYEQYF
CDR3 DNA: TGTGCCAGCATGGGAGTGGACTACGAGCAGTACTTC

clone size: -
D gene: TRBD2
J gene: TRBJ2-1
V gene: TRBV9
CDR3 protein: CASSALAGGYNEQFF
CDR3 DNA: TGTGCCAGCAGCGCCCTAGCGGGAGGCTACAATGAGCAGTTCTTC

clone size: -
D gene: -
J gene: TRBJ1-1
V gene: TRBV11-3
CDR3 protein: CASSLVHQGNTEAFF
CDR3 DNA: TGTGCCAGCAGCTTAGTTCATCAGGGGAACACTGAAGCTTTCTTT

clone size: -
D gene: TRBD1
J gene: TRBJ2-2
V gene: TRBV5-1
CDR3 protein: CASSGTGGNTGELFF
CDR3 DNA: TGCGCCAGCAGTGGGACAGGGGGCAATACCGGGGAGCTGTTTTTT

clone size: -
D gene: -
J gene: TRBJ2-5
V gene: TRBV5-1
CDR3 protein: CASSPGPGNIQYF
CDR3 DNA: TGCGCCAGCAGCCCTGGGCCGGGGAATATCCAGTACTTC

clone size: -
D gene: TRBD2
J gene: TRBJ2-7
V gene: TRBV7-8
CDR3 protein: CASGRTSGSYEQYF
CDR3 DNA: TGTGCCAGCGGCCGAACTAGCGGGAGTTACGAGCAGTACTTC

clone size: -
D gene: -
J gene: TRBJ2-7
V gene: TRBV7-8
CDR3 protein: CASSPRAGNSYEQYF
CDR3 DNA: TGTGCCAGCAGCCCTAGGGCGGGAAACTCCTACGAGCAGTACTTC

clone size: -
D gene: -
J gene: TRBJ2-7
V gene: TRBV2
CDR3 protein: CASSEALELYEQYF
CDR3 DNA: TGTGCCAGCAGTGAAGCGCTTGAGCTCTACGAGCAGTACTTC

clone size: -
D gene: TRBD1
J gene: TRBJ1-1
V gene: TRBV5-4
CDR3 protein: CASSFRGPGTEAFF
CDR3 DNA: TGTGCCAGCAGCTTCAGGGGGCCGGGCACTGAAGCTTTCTTT

clone size: -
D gene: -
J gene: TRBJ2-7
V gene: TRBV3-1/TRBV3-2
CDR3 protein: CASSPFWRGLYEQYF
CDR3 DNA: TGTGCCAGCAGCCCTTTTTGGAGGGGGCTATACGAGCAGTACTTC

clone size: -
D gene: -
J gene: TRBJ2-1
V gene: TRBV30
CDR3 protein: CAQTGRGLDNEQFF
CDR3 DNA: TGTGCCCAGACTGGGCGGGGACTTGACAATGAGCAGTTCTTC

clone size: -
D gene: -
J gene: TRBJ1-1
V gene: TRBV6-2/TRBV6-3
CDR3 protein: CASSYSGGPTRTEAFF
CDR3 DNA: TGTGCCAGCAGTTACTCGGGGGGGCCAACGCGGACTGAAGCTTTCTTT

clone size: -
D gene: TRBD2
J gene: TRBJ2-5
V gene: TRBV7-3
CDR3 protein: CASSLLGAGGEETQYF
CDR3 DNA: TGTGCCAGCAGCTTGTTGGGAGCGGGGGGCGAAGAGACCCAGTACTTC

clone size: -
D gene: TRBD2
J gene: TRBJ2-3
V gene: TRBV7-3
CDR3 protein: CASANGGATDTQYF
CDR3 DNA: TGTGCCAGCGCAAACGGGGGGGCCACAGATACGCAGTATTTT

clone size: -
D gene: TRBD2
J gene: TRBJ2-3
V gene: TRBV7-9
CDR3 protein: CAISFLAGDTDTQYF
CDR3 DNA: TGTGCCATCAGCTTTTTAGCGGGAGACACAGATACGCAGTATTTT

clone size: -
D gene: -
J gene: TRBJ2-5
V gene: TRBV2
CDR3 protein: CASSALLRETQYF
CDR3 DNA: TGTGCCAGCAGTGCCCTTCTAAGAGAGACCCAGTACTTC

clone size: -
D gene: -
J gene: TRBJ2-7
V gene: TRBV4-1
CDR3 protein: CASSPEGGASDEQYF
CDR3 DNA: TGCGCCAGCAGCCCGGAAGGGGGGGCCTCTGACGAGCAGTACTTC

clone size: -
D gene: TRBD1
J gene: TRBJ2-1
V gene: TRBV18
CDR3 protein: CASSTGQDNEQFF
CDR3 DNA: TGTGCCAGCTCAACGGGACAGGATAATGAGCAGTTCTTC

clone size: many
D gene: TRBD1
J gene: TRBJ1-2
V gene: TRBV6-5
CDR3 protein: CASSPQGVGGYTF
CDR3 DNA: TGTGCCAGCAGCCCACAGGGGGTGGGTGGCTACACCTTC

clone size: -
D gene: -
J gene: TRBJ1-2
V gene: TRBV24-1
CDR3 protein: CAPKIGDGYTF
CDR3 DNA: TGTGCCCCAAAGATAGGGGATGGCTACACCTTC

clone size: -
D gene: TRBD2
J gene: TRBJ2-2
V gene: TRBV2
CDR3 protein: CASSETGTSRSGELFF
CDR3 DNA: TGTGCCAGCAGTGAAACCGGGACTAGCCGTTCCGGGGAGCTGTTTTTT

clone size: -
D gene: -
J gene: TRBJ2-7
V gene: TRBV4-1
CDR3 protein: CASRGLAGNYEQYF
CDR3 DNA: TGCGCCAGCAGGGGGCTGGCAGGGAACTACGAGCAGTACTTC

clone size: -
D gene: -
J gene: TRBJ2-3
V gene: TRBV18
CDR3 protein: CASSPLSTDTQYF
CDR3 DNA: TGTGCCAGCTCACCGTTAAGCACAGATACGCAGTATTTT

clone size: once
D gene: -
J gene: TRBJ1-2
V gene: TRBV20-1
CDR3 protein: CSASTGINYGYTF
CDR3 DNA: TGCAGTGCTAGTACAGGGATTAACTATGGCTACACCTTC

clone size: -
D gene: -
J gene: TRBJ2-7
V gene: TRBV5-6
CDR3 protein: CASSQPGRVIPFEQYF
CDR3 DNA: TGTGCCAGCAGCCAACCCGGCAGGGTGATTCCCTTCGAGCAGTACTTC

clone size: -
D gene: -
J gene: TRBJ2-2
V gene: TRBV4-3
CDR3 protein: CASSQSKFDTGELFF
CDR3 DNA: TGCGCCAGCAGCCAATCCAAATTTGACACCGGGGAGCTGTTTTTT

clone size: few
D gene: TRBD2
J gene: TRBJ2-2
V gene: TRBV11-3
CDR3 protein: CASSLKREARWAGELFF
CDR3 DNA: TGTGCCAGCAGCTTGAAGCGGGAGGCCCGGTGGGCCGGGGAGCTGTTTTTT

clone size: -
D gene: TRBD1
J gene: TRBJ2-1
V gene: TRBV5-1
CDR3 protein: CASSPGQGPYNEQFF
CDR3 DNA: TGCGCCAGCAGCCCTGGACAGGGGCCCTACAATGAGCAGTTCTTC

clone size: -
D gene: -
J gene: TRBJ2-1
V gene: TRBV3-1/TRBV3-2
CDR3 protein: CASSQSGRQFF
CDR3 DNA: TGTGCCAGCAGCCAAAGCGGACGGCAGTTCTTC

clone size: -
D gene: TRBD1
J gene: TRBJ1-5
V gene: TRBV7-8
CDR3 protein: CASSLDRGQPQHF
CDR3 DNA: TGTGCCAGCAGCCTAGACAGGGGTCAGCCCCAGCATTTT

clone size: -
D gene: -
J gene: TRBJ1-3
V gene: TRBV9
CDR3 protein: CASSPGFRGNTIYF
CDR3 DNA: TGTGCCAGCAGCCCAGGGTTCCGAGGAAACACCATATATTTT

clone size: -
D gene: -
J gene: TRBJ1-5
V gene: TRBV15
CDR3 protein: CATSRDGEYQPQHF
CDR3 DNA: TGTGCCACCAGCAGAGATGGGGAGTATCAGCCCCAGCATTTT